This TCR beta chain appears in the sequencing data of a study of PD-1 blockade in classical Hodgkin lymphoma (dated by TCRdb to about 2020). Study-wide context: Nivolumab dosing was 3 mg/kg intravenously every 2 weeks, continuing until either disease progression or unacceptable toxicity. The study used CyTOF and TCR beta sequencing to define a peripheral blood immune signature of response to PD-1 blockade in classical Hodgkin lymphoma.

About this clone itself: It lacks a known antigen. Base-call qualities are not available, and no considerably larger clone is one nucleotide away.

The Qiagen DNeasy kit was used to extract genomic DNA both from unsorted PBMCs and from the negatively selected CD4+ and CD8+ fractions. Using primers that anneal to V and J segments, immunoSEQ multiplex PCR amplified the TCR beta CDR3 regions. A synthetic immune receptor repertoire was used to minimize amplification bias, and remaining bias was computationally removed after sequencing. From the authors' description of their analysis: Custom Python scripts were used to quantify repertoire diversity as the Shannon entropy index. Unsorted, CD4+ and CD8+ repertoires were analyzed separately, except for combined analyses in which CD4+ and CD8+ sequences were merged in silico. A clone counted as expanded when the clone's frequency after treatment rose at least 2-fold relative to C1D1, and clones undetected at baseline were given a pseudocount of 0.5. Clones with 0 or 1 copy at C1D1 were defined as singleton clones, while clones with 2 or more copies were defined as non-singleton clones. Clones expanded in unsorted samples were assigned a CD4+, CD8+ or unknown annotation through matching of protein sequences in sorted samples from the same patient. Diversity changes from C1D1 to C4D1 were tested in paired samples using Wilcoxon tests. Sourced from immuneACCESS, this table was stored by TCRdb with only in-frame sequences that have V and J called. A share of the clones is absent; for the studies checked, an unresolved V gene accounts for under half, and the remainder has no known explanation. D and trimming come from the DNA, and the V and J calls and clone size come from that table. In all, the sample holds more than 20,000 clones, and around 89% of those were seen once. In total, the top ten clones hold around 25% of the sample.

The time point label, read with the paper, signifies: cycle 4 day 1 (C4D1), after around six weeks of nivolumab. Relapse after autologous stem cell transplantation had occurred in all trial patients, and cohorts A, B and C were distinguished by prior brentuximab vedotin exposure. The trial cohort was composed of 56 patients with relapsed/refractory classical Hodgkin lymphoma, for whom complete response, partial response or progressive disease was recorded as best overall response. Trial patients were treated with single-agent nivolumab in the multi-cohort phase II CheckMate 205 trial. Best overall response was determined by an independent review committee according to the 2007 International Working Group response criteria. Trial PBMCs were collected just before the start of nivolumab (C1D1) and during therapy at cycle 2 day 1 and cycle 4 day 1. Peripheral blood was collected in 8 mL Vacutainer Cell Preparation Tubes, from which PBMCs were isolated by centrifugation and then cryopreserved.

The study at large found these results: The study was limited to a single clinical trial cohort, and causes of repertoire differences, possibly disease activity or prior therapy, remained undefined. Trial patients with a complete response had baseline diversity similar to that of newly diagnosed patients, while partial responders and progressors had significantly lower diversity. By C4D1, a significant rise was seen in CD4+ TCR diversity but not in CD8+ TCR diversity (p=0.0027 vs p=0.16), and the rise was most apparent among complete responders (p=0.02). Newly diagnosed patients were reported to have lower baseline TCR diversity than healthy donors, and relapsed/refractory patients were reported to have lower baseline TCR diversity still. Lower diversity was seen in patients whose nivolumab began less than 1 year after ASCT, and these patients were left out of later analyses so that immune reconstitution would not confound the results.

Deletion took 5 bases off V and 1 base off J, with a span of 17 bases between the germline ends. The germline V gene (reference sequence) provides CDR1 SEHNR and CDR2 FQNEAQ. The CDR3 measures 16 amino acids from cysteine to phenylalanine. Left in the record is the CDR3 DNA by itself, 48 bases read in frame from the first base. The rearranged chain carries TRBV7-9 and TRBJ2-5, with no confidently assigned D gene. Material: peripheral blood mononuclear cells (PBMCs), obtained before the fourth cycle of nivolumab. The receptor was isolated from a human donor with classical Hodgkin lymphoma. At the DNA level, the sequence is TGTGCCAGCAGCCTATCCCCCCGGGCGACCCAAGAGACCCAGTACTTC. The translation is CASSLSPRATQETQYF.